The present entry profiles one T cell receptor beta chain with its context. The antigen is undetermined. This sample was included in a study of cytomegalovirus exposure and HLA in healthy donors. The study, taken as a whole, reports: Several of the most significant clusters appeared linked to common viral pathogens, based on a later analysis.

60 Vbeta and 13 Jbeta primers were used in PCR. Method: immunoSEQ multiplex PCR; TCRdb's copy keeps in-frame clones and lacks some. The sample comprises about 160,000 clones, roughly 73% of which are singletons, and around 1.6% rests with the top ten. The donors were healthy bone marrow donors. From germline, CDR1 is MNHNS and CDR2 SASEGT. The CDR3 is 14 amino acids. Between the trimmed V and J ends, which lost 3 bases and 7 bases, there was a span of 12 bases. V is TRBV6-1 and J is TRBJ2-2, with D possibly TRBD1 on 5 matching bases. This clonotype originated in a woman under 30 in good health and CMV-seronegative. The material sequenced was PBMCs. CDR3 sequence: CASSDRVYSGELFF. CDR3 nucleotides: TGTGCCAGCAGTGACAGGGTATATAGCGGGGAGCTGTTTTTT.